The present TCR beta chain was sequenced within a study of T-cell reconstitution after alpha-beta-depleted transplantation in children. This clonotype has only a few counts. Looked up from germline, CDR1 is SEHNR and CDR2 is FQNEAQ (reference sequence). Deletions cut 5 bases from V and 3 bases from J, with 9 bases between. CDR3 length equals 13 residues. TCRbeta library construction was performed incorporating unique molecular identifiers. TCRdb analysed the PCR reads with MiXCR anew, one entry per CDR3 protein. The data show hundreds of thousands of distinct CDR3 sequences, approximately 14% seen once.

The sequenced sample was PBMCs, obtained before TCRalphabeta/CD19-depleted stem cell transplant. This TCR was sampled from a girl aged 2-10 years with congenital amegakaryocytic thrombocytopenia, due to receive a stem cell transplant. The chain joins TRBV7-9 to TRBJ2-3; D remains unclear. CDR3 sequence: CASSPDPTDTQYF. CDR3 in DNA: TGTGCCAGCAGCCCGGACCCTACAGATACGCAGTATTTT.